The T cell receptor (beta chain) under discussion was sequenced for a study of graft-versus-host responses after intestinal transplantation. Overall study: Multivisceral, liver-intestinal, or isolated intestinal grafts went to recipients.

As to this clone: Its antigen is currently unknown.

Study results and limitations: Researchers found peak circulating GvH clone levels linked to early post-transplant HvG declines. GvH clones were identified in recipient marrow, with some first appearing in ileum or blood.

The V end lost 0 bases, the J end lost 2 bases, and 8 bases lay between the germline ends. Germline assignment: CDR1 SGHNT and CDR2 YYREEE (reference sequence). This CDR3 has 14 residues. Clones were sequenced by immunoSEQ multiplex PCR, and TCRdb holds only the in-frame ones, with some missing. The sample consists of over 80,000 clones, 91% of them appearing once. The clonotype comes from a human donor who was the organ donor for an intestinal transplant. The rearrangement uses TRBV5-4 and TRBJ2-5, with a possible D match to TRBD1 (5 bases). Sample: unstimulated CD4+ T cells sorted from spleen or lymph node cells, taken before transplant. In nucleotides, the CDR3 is TGTGCCAGCAGCTTGGGACAGAGGCAAGAGACCCAGTACTTC. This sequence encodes CASSLGQRQETQYF.